This TCR beta chain was identified in a study of T-cell memory formation after mild COVID-19 (dated by TCRdb to the early 2020s). As for the study more broadly: Most TCR sequence clusters were specific to one of the two donors. In a couple of donors, T-cell clones that expanded and contracted after mild COVID-19 were tracked by sequencing TCRalpha and TCRbeta repertoires over time. Two young, previously healthy adult volunteers, one female and one male, were included in the cohort.

Its CDR3 holds 14 amino acids, cysteine through phenylalanine. The only DNA kept is the CDR3, 42 bases in frame from the first base. CDR1 SGHTA and CDR2 FQGTGA are derived from the germline V gene. Deletion took 0 bases off V and 7 bases off J, with a span of 11 bases between the germline ends. PBMCs were isolated by Ficoll-Paque density gradient centrifugation. Reads for this sample came from an Illumina NovaSeq 6000. TCRalpha and TCRbeta cDNA libraries were constructed by 5'RACE with constant-segment primers, with sample barcodes and unique molecular identifiers being introduced. Trizol reagent was used to extract RNA from every sample. The libraries were amplified in two PCR steps, and the second step added a second sample barcode and Illumina TruSeq adapters. Sequencing of the libraries was done on an Illumina NovaSeq, producing 2 x 150 bp paired-end reads. The authors' analysis ran thus. With migec v1.2.7, reads were demultiplexed and then collapsed into UMI-guided consensus sequences. Using mixcr v2.1.11, the UMI consensuses were aligned to TRA and TRB V and J templates and assembled into clonotypes. Expanded or contracted clonotypes were those called significant by both edgeR and NoisET, with noise models trained on biological replicates. edgeR calls used a false discovery rate-adjusted p below 0.01 and a log2 fold-change threshold of 1. As an exploratory analysis of dynamics, max-normalized trajectories of the 1000 most abundant clonotypes were examined by PCA with hierarchical clustering. The CD4 or CD8 phenotype of responding clones was assigned using the separately sequenced CD4+ and CD8+ repertoires. TCRdb redid the processing of the public reads, applying fastp at Q25 and MiXCR, and retained in-frame beta chains. Rows are unified per CDR3 protein, each entry keeping the most common DNA and genes. The V and J calls come from TCRdb's annotation, not from the publication. This sample comprises 350,000 or so distinct CDR3 sequences, less than 25% of them detected only once. The top ten constitute about 21% of the sample.

A few counts support this clonotype. This clone's antigen is unknown. The input lacks base qualities; no much larger clone sits a single base away. The investigation overall reported the following: Contracting CD4+ clones turned up mainly in the CM and EM memory subsets, whereas EMRA was where CD8+ clones were enriched. Whether the second-wave clones peaking on day 37 were SARS-CoV-2 specific was not confirmed. Some responding clones were found in pre-infection memory, which suggests that pre-existing cross-reactive memory T cells took part in the SARS-CoV-2 response. Clones that contracted from day 15 to 85 showed balanced CD4/CD8 phenotypes, whereas a second wave of clones that expanded from day 15 to 37 leaned towards CD4+. Only a couple of mild cases were covered in the study, and larger cohorts including severe cases with pre-infection samples were considered necessary.

Sequenced: PBMCs or a T cell subset sorted from them (not recorded which). Here the chain combines TRBV7-3 and TRBJ2-3, and the D gene may be TRBD1, 7 bases matching. This TCR was recovered from a man aged 18-30 years who had mild COVID-19 (a few samples of this study predate the infection). The sample titles of this study are shuffled in the database, so cell type and time point are left out; the donor was told from shared clones. In nucleotide form, the sequence is TGTGCCAGCAGCTTAACGGAGGGGGCTTATACGCAGTATTTT. Its protein reads: CASSLTEGAYTQYF.